This entry describes one TCR beta chain. The data originate from a study of blood T cell repertoires in COVID-19. Study context: Samples came from the United States, Italy and Spain, spanning acute and convalescent COVID-19.

Data came from immunoSEQ multiplex PCR; TCRdb stores just in-frame clones and leaves some out. The profile covers about 69,000 clones, with approximately 86% appearing a single time and 15% to 20% taken by the ten largest. The CDR3 is 16 amino acids. Germline V gene sequence: CDR1 SGHVS, CDR2 FNYEAQ. The V end lost 1 base, the J end lost 5 bases, and 17 bases lay between the germline ends. This receptor was identified in a man aged 40-55 years with COVID-19, enrolled during active disease. Source material: peripheral blood. The V gene is TRBV7-6, the J gene TRBJ2-5, with a tentative D call TRBD1 (5 bases). Written as DNA, the CDR3 is TGTGCCAGCAGCTTAGGGGGAAGGGGCCCAGGGGAGACCCAGTACTTC. The encoded protein is CASSLGGRGPGETQYF.